The 30 T cell receptor beta chains below come from one sample, sequenced in a study of T cell responses to AZD1222 COVID-19 vaccine. The protocol was immunoSEQ multiplex PCR, while the TCRdb copy is restricted to in-frame clones and leaves out a portion. The sample has about 190,000 clones, over 80% seen once. This specimen consisted of peripheral blood, obtained on day 0 of AZD1222 vaccination. Every receptor here comes from an adult in good health.

The gene calls are TRBV7-2 and TRBJ2-7; D not certain. V lost 1 base and J 0 bases, leaving 10 bases between the germline ends. The CDR3 has 15 amino acids. Germline-derived CDR1 and CDR2 are SGHTA and FQGNSA. CDR3 DNA sequence: TGTGCCAGCAGCTTAGGACAACCGAGCTCCTACGAGCAGTACTTC. It translates to CASSLGQPSSYEQYF.

The genes are TRBV6-5 and TRBJ1-6, with 7 nucleotides matching TRBD1. The CDR3 sequence is 15 residues long. V shed 6 bases and J 7 bases; nucleotides not matched to a gene: 9. Germline V lookup: CDR1 MNHEY, CDR2 SVGAGI. CDR3 residues: CASSIARDRNSPLHF. CDR3 coding DNA: TGTGCCAGCAGCATTGCCCGGGACAGAAATTCACCCCTCCACTTT.

V is TRBV29-1 and J is TRBJ1-1, with TRBD1 matching over 8 bases. Germline-derived CDR1 and CDR2 are SQVTM and ANQGSEA. CDR3 length: 11 amino acids. J was trimmed by 7 bases and V by 7 bases; bases with no gene match: 5. The CDR3 spells CSARTGIEAFF. CDR3 DNA sequence: TGCAGCGCCAGGACAGGGATTGAAGCTTTCTTT.

The chain couples TRBV7-7 to TRBJ2-5, with TRBD1 matching over 9 bases. The CDR3 runs 15 residues. Germline V gene lookup returns CDR1 SSHAT and CDR2 FNYEAQ (reference sequence). J lost 2 bases, V lost 1 base, and 2 bases had no gene match. CDR3 sequence reads: CASSLGGQGQETQYF. In DNA form, the CDR3 reads TGTGCCAGCAGCTTAGGAGGACAGGGGCAAGAGACCCAGTACTTC.

The V and J genes are TRBV21-1 and TRBJ2-3; the DNA was not used to check the table's D call, TRBD1. TRBV21-1 is a documented pseudogene. The CDR3 is 17 amino acids. In DNA form, the CDR3 reads TGTGCCAGCAGCAAGCCGGGGACAGGAGCTAGCACAGATACGCAGTATTTT. Protein product: CASSKPGTGASTDTQYF.

The chain combines TRBV6-1 with TRBJ1-2; TRBD1 might be the D (5 bases). Germline-derived CDR1 and CDR2 are MNHNS and SASEGT. The CDR3 contains 14 residues. The ends were cut back, 2 bases at V and 2 bases at J, with 9 bases in the middle. CDR3 loop: CASSERGRNYGYTF. The CDR3 region has the DNA TGTGCCAGCAGTGAACGGGGACGGAACTATGGCTACACCTTC.

V gene TRBV10-3 combines with J gene TRBJ2-2; the D gene is possibly TRBD2 (7 bases). V lost 10 bases and J 7 bases, leaving 13 bases between the germline ends. The CDR3 spans 12 residues. Germline CDR1 reads ENHRY; CDR2 reads SYGVKD. CDR3 sequence: CATRGASGELFF. CDR3 DNA sequence: TGTGCCACTCGGGGGGCAAGCGGGGAGCTGTTTTTT.

CDR3 in amino acids: CASRRRQGSTNTGELFF. The CDR3 region has the DNA TGTGCCAGCAGACGAAGACAGGGTTCTACGAACACCGGGGAGCTGTTTTTT. V usage is TRBV7-2 and J usage is TRBJ2-2; 7 bases map to TRBD1. Germline V gives CDR1 SGHTA, CDR2 FQGNSA. V gave up 6 bases and J gave up 0 bases; unmatched junction bases: 10. This CDR3 spans 17 amino acids.

This chain uses TRBV7-3 with TRBJ2-7, with D maybe TRBD2 (5 bases). CDR1 SGHTA and CDR2 FQGTGA come from the germline V gene. The CDR3 spans 13 residues. Trimming shortened V by 8 bases and J by 0 bases, and 11 bases separated the two germline ends. The CDR3 sequence: CASAGQNSYEQYF. The CDR3 DNA follows: TGTGCCAGCGCGGGTCAGAACTCCTACGAGCAGTACTTC.

There are a few counts of this clone. The chain uses TRBV27 and TRBJ1-2; D unresolved. Germline V gene lookup returns CDR1 MNHEY and CDR2 SMNVEV (reference sequence). CDR3 length: 15 residues. With 6 bases removed from V and 4 bases from J, the gap between germline ends came to 18 bases. The CDR3 nucleotides are TGTGCCAGCAGCCCCCGGCCTGATTATGGCTATGGCTACACCTTC. The encoded protein is CASSPRPDYGYGYTF.

J is TRBJ2-2 and V is TRBV2, with 9 nucleotides matching TRBD1. Germline CDR1 is SNHLY and CDR2 is FYNNEI. The CDR3 contains 15 residues. V lost 3 bases to trimming and J lost 5 bases; unmatched junction nucleotides: 4. The CDR3 loop is CASSDLGTGTGELFF. The CDR3 DNA sequence: TGTGCCAGCAGTGACCTCGGGACAGGGACCGGGGAGCTGTTTTTT.

This sequence joins TRBV11-2 and TRBJ1-2; no clear D gene. Germline V lookup: CDR1 SGHAT, CDR2 FQNNGV. The CDR3 spans 13 residues. Trimming took off 5 bases at V and 2 bases at J, with 9 bases between the two ends. This chain's CDR3 is CASSQDGNYGYTF. The DNA for the CDR3 is TGTGCCAGCAGCCAGGACGGGAACTATGGCTACACCTTC. Combining the CDR3 with reference TRBV11-2 and TRBJ1-2 gives the whole variable domain EAGVAQSPRYKIIEKRQSVAFWCNPISGHATLYWYQQILGQGPKLLIQFQNNGVVDDSQLPKDRFSAERLKGVDSTLKIQPAKLEDSAVYLCASSQDGNYGYTFGSGTRLTVV.

The chain has TRBV3-1 (or the pseudogene TRBV3-2) and TRBJ1-2; no definite D call. The germline V gene encodes CDR1 LGHDT and CDR2 YNNKEL (reference sequence). The CDR3 contains 16 residues. The V gene lost 1 base and the J gene lost 6 bases, with 18 bases spanning the gap. CDR3 in DNA: TGTGCCAGCAGCCAAGTTACAGCCGGGTCGTGGGATGGCTACACCTTC. Translating it yields CASSQVTAGSWDGYTF.

The chain is built from TRBV11-3 and TRBJ1-5; D may be TRBD1 (6 bases). Deletions cut 1 base from V and 7 bases from J, with 23 bases between. Germline CDR1 SGHNT, CDR2 YENEEA. The CDR3 length is 18 residues. The CDR3 sequence: CASSLVSWGPDSPQPQHF. The CDR3 DNA reads TGTGCCAGCAGCTTAGTGAGCTGGGGGCCCGACTCCCCGCAGCCCCAGCATTTT.

The CDR3 loop is CASSQEKGLPGQYF. For the CDR3, the DNA is TGTGCCAGCAGCCAAGAAAAAGGGCTCCCGGGGCAGTACTTC. The V gene is TRBV3-1 (or the pseudogene TRBV3-2), the J gene TRBJ2-7; D uncertain. CDR3 length: 14 residues. Trimming removed 0 bases at V and 9 bases at J, with 15 bases between. CDR1 LGHDT and CDR2 YNNKEL come from the germline V gene (reference sequence).

The J gene is TRBJ1-4, the V gene TRBV2; no clear D gene. The CDR3 runs 14 residues. The germline V gene has CDR1 SNHLY and CDR2 FYNNEI. The V and J ends lost 5 bases and 5 bases respectively, with 12 bases between them. Here the CDR3 DNA reads TGTGCCAGCAGTTGGGGAAAGGGAAATGAAAAACTGTTTTTT. This encodes CASSWGKGNEKLFF.

Here the CDR3 reads CASSLGGTGRDQPQHF. CDR3 DNA sequence: TGTGCCAGCAGCTTGGGGGGGACAGGGCGAGATCAGCCCCAGCATTTT. The V gene is TRBV5-4, the J gene TRBJ1-5, with 9 bases fitting TRBD1. Germline V CDR1 and CDR2: SGHNT, YYREEE (reference sequence). The CDR3 runs to 16 residues. V was pared by 0 bases and J by 5 bases, with 6 bases of the junction left unmatched.

This chain links TRBV7-9 with TRBJ1-5; a weak D match, TRBD1 (5 bases). Germline V lookup: CDR1 SEHNR, CDR2 FQNEAQ (reference sequence). CDR3 length: 14 amino acids. Trimming took 1 base from V and 6 from J, leaving 10 bases between them. The CDR3 loop is CASSLGGVFQPQHF. CDR3 nucleotide sequence: TGTGCCAGCAGCTTAGGAGGGGTTTTTCAGCCCCAGCATTTT.

The CDR3 sequence: CASSHGGSGNTIYF. Written as DNA, the CDR3 is TGTGCCAGCAGCCACGGGGGTTCTGGAAACACCATATATTTT. The chain uses TRBV14 and TRBJ1-3, with a weak D call TRBD1 (5 bases). Germline V CDR1 and CDR2: SGHDN, FVKESK. V lost 3 bases and J 1 base, leaving 7 bases between the germline ends. The CDR3 is made up of 14 amino acids. Full variable domain (remainder filled in from reference TRBV14 and TRBJ1-3): EAGVTQFPSHSVIEKGQTVTLRCDPISGHDNLYWYRRVMGKEIKFLLHFVKESKQDESGMPNNRFLAERTGGTYSTLKVQPAELEDSGVYFCASSHGGSGNTIYFGEGSWLTVV.

The genes are TRBV12-3 or TRBV12-4 and TRBJ1-2; no firm D call. The CDR3 loop spans 11 amino acids. V dropped 1 base and J dropped 8 bases, with 5 bases sitting between them. In nucleotides, the CDR3 is TGTGCCAGCAGTTTAGGTAGCGGCTACACCTTC. Encoded protein: CASSLGSGYTF.

This CDR3 is CASSLLTGASEQFF. The CDR3 DNA reads as TGCGCCAGCAGCTTGTTGACCGGGGCCAGTGAGCAGTTCTTC. V usage is TRBV5-1 and J usage is TRBJ2-1; D possibly matches TRBD1 or TRBD2 (5 bases each). V was cut by 1 base and J by 9 bases, with 14 bases left in between. CDR3 size: 14 residues. Germline V gene lookup returns CDR1 SGHRS and CDR2 YFSETQ. The full variable domain, in which reference TRBV5-1 and TRBJ2-1 provide the parts outside the CDR3, is KAGVTQTPRYLIKTRGQQVTLSCSPISGHRSVSWYQQTPGQGLQFLFEYFSETQRNKGNFPGRFSGRQFSNSRSEMNVSTLELGDSALYLCASSLLTGASEQFFGPGTRLTVL.

This chain connects TRBV19 to TRBJ1-1, with a weak D call TRBD1 (5 bases). Per germline, CDR1 LNHDA and CDR2 SQIVND (reference sequence). CDR3 length: 12 amino acids. V was shortened by 10 bases and J by 2 bases, with 11 bases between the two germline ends. This CDR3 is CATGHPNTEAFF. The CDR3 DNA reads TGTGCCACCGGACACCCAAACACTGAAGCTTTCTTT.

V and J are TRBV6-5 and TRBJ1-2, with D perhaps TRBD1 (6 bases). The germline V and J ends were trimmed by 5 bases and 6 bases, with 16 bases remaining between them. The V gene's germline CDR1 is MNHEY and CDR2 SVGAGI. The CDR3 is 14 amino acids. The CDR3, as DNA: TGTGCCAGCAGTACCCTGAACAGGGCCCATGGCTACACCTTC. It encodes CASSTLNRAHGYTF.

The sample holds one count of this clone. The CDR3 nucleotides are TGTGCCAGCAGTGCGGACTGGAACACTGAAGCTTTCTTT. It translates to CASSADWNTEAFF. This chain joins TRBV2 and TRBJ1-1; no clear D. From germline, CDR1 is SNHLY and CDR2 FYNNEI. V lost 4 bases to trimming and J lost 1 base, with 7 bases between them. The length of the CDR3 is 13 residues.

The rearrangement joins TRBV2 to TRBJ1-5; 11 bases match TRBD1. Germline CDR1 reads SNHLY; CDR2 reads FYNNEI. Losses at the gene ends were 3 bases for V and 5 bases for J; bases not matched to a gene: 6. The CDR3 covers 16 residues. The CDR3 coding sequence is TGTGCCAGCAGTGATCGGACAGGGGGCGCATATCAGCCCCAGCATTTT. Translating it yields CASSDRTGGAYQPQHF.

The chain links TRBV5-1 to TRBJ2-5; no clear D gene. The V end was cut by 0 bases, the J end by 5 bases, with 14 bases between. Germline V gene data show CDR1 as SGHRS and CDR2 as YFSETQ. The CDR3 covers 15 residues. The CDR3 region has the DNA TGCGCCAGCAGCTTGGATGGCATGTTAAGGGAGACCCAGTACTTC. It codes for CASSLDGMLRETQYF.

The chain carries TRBV2 and TRBJ1-4; 8 bases fit TRBD1. J was trimmed by 8 bases and V by 1 base; bases with no gene match: 6. Germline V CDR1 and CDR2: SNHLY, FYNNEI. The CDR3 is 15 residues long. As DNA, the CDR3 is TGTGCCAGCAGTGAAGAGTCAGGGGGCCGGGAAAAACTGTTTTTT. Translated: CASSEESGGREKLFF.

V usage is TRBV12-3 or TRBV12-4 and J usage is TRBJ2-1; maybe TRBD2 (6 bases). The CDR3 spans 13 residues. Trimming left V 6 bases short and J 6 bases short, with 12 bases between. CDR3 in amino acids: CASRTGGANEQFF. The DNA for the CDR3 is TGTGCCAGCAGGACGGGCGGGGCCAATGAGCAGTTCTTC.

This chain links TRBV30 with TRBJ1-1; tentative D call: TRBD1 (5 bases). The CDR3 totals 11 residues. V shed 2 bases and J shed 10 bases, with 11 bases lying between them. Germline CDR1 reads GTSNPN; CDR2 reads SVGIG (reference sequence). The CDR3 DNA reads as TGTGCCTGGAGTAGGTCGGGGGGAGCTTTCTTT. It specifies CAWSRSGGAFF.

The chain combines TRBV13 with TRBJ1-2; no reliable D call. The germline gives CDR1 PRHDT, CDR2 FYEKMQ (reference sequence). There are 15 residues in the CDR3. Trimming took off 5 bases at V and 0 bases at J, with 13 bases between the two ends. CDR3 protein: CASSLTPDSNYGYTF. For the CDR3, the DNA is TGTGCCAGCAGCCTCACACCCGACTCTAACTATGGCTACACCTTC.